The 9 T cell receptor beta chains in this list originate from one sample, sequenced in a study of molecular identifiers for immune sequencing clone quantification. TCRdb reprocessed the PCR reads with MiXCR, giving one entry per CDR3 protein. The repertoire holds about half a million distinct CDR3 sequences, with approximately 25% as singletons. The sequenced sample consisted of naive CD8+ T cells from blood, with Jurkat cell RNA spiked in. Noted subset: FACS-sorted CD8+CD4-CCR7+CD45RA+ naive T cells. The source is a human donor in good health. Some libraries in this study had Jurkat cell RNA spiked in.

The chain recombines TRBV6-1 with TRBJ2-7, with D perhaps TRBD2 (6 bases). CDR3 size: 13 residues. V shed 3 bases and J shed 3 bases, with 9 bases lying between them. Germline assignment: CDR1 MNHNS and CDR2 SASEGT. CDR3 amino acids: CASSDQGGYEQYF. The CDR3, as DNA: TGTGCCAGCAGTGATCAGGGAGGCTACGAGCAGTACTTC.

Note on this clonotype: A much larger clone lies a single base off, so this may be a read error. This chain uses TRBV28 with TRBJ1-1; 11 positions agree with TRBD1. Germline V gene data show CDR1 as MDHEN and CDR2 as SYDVKM. This CDR3 is 15 amino acids long. V lost 6 bases to trimming and J lost 1 base; unmatched junction nucleotides: 4. The CDR3 nucleotides read TGTGCCAGCAGCGGACAGGGGGCGTCGAACACTGAAGCTTTCTTT. Encoded protein: CASSGQGASNTEAFF.

This clonotype was recorded a few times. The chain couples TRBV5-5 to TRBJ2-1, with D perhaps matching TRBD1 or TRBD2 (5 bases each). Germline CDR1 and CDR2: SGHKS and YYEKEE (reference sequence). V lost 4 bases, J lost 2 bases, and 19 bases lay in between. CDR3 length equals 17 residues. Written as DNA, the CDR3 is TGTGCCAGCAGCCGGGGCAGCGTACGCTCTACCTACAATGAGCAGTTCTTC. Its translation is CASSRGSVRSTYNEQFF.

The chain joins TRBV20-1 to TRBJ1-3; no clear D gene. V gave up 3 bases and J gave up 2 bases, with 8 bases separating them. Germline loops: CDR1 DFQATT, CDR2 SNEGSKA (reference sequence). The CDR3 loop spans 13 amino acids. The CDR3 loop reads CSASYRAGNTIYF. The CDR3 DNA is TGCAGTGCTAGTTACCGGGCTGGAAACACCATATATTTT.

This clonotype was observed at least ten times. The chain carries TRBV7-9 and TRBJ2-5; TRBD2 matches at 14 bases. The ends lost 5 bases at V and 2 bases at J; junction bases unmatched: 7. Germline V gene data show CDR1 as SEHNR and CDR2 as FQNEAQ (reference sequence). This CDR3 spans 17 amino acids. This CDR3 reads CASSRGTSGGAQETQYF. CDR3 DNA sequence: TGTGCCAGCAGCCGCGGGACTAGCGGGGGAGCACAAGAGACCCAGTACTTC.

This chain uses TRBV12-3 or TRBV12-4 with TRBJ1-1; weak D call: TRBD1 (5 bases). The length of the CDR3 is 14 residues. Trimming took 2 bases from V and 3 from J, leaving 10 bases between them. This CDR3 is CASSLQGSDTEAFF. CDR3 coding DNA: TGTGCCAGCAGTTTACAGGGATCGGACACTGAAGCTTTCTTT.

The rearrangement joins TRBV13 to TRBJ2-5, with D possibly being TRBD1 (5 bases). Germline V gene sequence: CDR1 PRHDT, CDR2 FYEKMQ (reference sequence). Trimming shortened V by 8 bases and J by 5 bases, and 18 bases separated the two germline ends. The CDR3 length is 14 residues. The CDR3 region is CASGVGPLIETQYF. The CDR3 region has the DNA TGTGCCAGCGGCGTGGGGCCCCTGATTGAGACCCAGTACTTC.

This clonotype was seen many times. The rearrangement uses TRBV18 and TRBJ2-5; D gene ambiguous. This CDR3 spans 13 amino acids. V was shortened by 5 bases and J by 1 base, with 8 bases between the two germline ends. Looked up from germline, CDR1 is KGHSH and CDR2 is LQKENI. The CDR3 DNA follows: TGTGCCAGCTCATCCGACCTCCAAGAGACCCAGTACTTC. Translated: CASSSDLQETQYF.

This clonotype has more than one count but fewer than ten. The CDR3 DNA is TGCAGTGCTAGAGTACTAGCGTATCCTAGCACAGATACGCAGTATTTT. Protein product: CSARVLAYPSTDTQYF. The chain couples TRBV20-1 to TRBJ2-3; TRBD2 matches at 7 bases. Germline V gene sequence: CDR1 DFQATT, CDR2 SNEGSKA (reference sequence). The CDR3 contains 16 residues. V was clipped by 1 base and J by 0 bases; unmatched bases: 7.